The rows below give T cell receptor beta chains drawn from one sample of a study of regulatory T cells in long-lasting Graves disease. TCRdb re-analysed the multiplex PCR reads in MiXCR, keeping a single row per CDR3 protein. The data show 450,000 or so distinct CDR3 sequences, less than 25% seen once. The input for sequencing was peripheral blood mononuclear cells (PBMCs), taken when the disease was refractory, from a patient treated with antithyroid drugs. The receptors here all came from a female donor with Graves disease. Both conserved end residues are part of each CDR3. D genes are given only for firm matches. Not every row has a clone size; where given, it reads once, few, many or a size class.

TRBJ1-4,-,TRBV15,-,TGTGCCACCAGCAGGGACCTAACTAATGAAAAACTGTTTTTT,CATSRDLTNEKLFF
TRBJ2-1,-,TRBV28,TRBD2,TGTGCCAGCACCCATCCTAGCGGATACAATGAGCAGTTCTTC,CASTHPSGYNEQFF
TRBJ2-7,few,TRBV27,-,TGTGCCAGCAGTCCCGGCGACAGCCTCTACGAGCAGTACTTC,CASSPGDSLYEQYF
TRBJ1-4,many,TRBV18,TRBD1,TGTGCCAGCTCACATTCCGGGACAGCGAATGAAAAACTGTTTTTT,CASSHSGTANEKLFF
TRBJ2-7,many,TRBV10-3,-,TGTGCCACCCGGGCGGGATACGAGCAGTACTTC,CATRAGYEQYF
TRBJ1-1,many,TRBV12-3/TRBV12-4,TRBD1,TGTGCCAGCAGTGGCCCGGTAGGGGGCGAAGTCGATTGGGTAGCTTTCTTT,CASSGPVGGEVDWVAFF
TRBJ2-2,-,TRBV6-1,TRBD1,TGTGCCAGCATTAGGACAGGGGAAAGCACCGGGGAGCTGTTTTTT,CASIRTGESTGELFF
TRBJ1-5,-,TRBV28,-,TGTGCCACCAGCGGGGGTTGGGGCAATCAGCCCCAGCATTTT,CATSGGWGNQPQHF
TRBJ2-2,many,TRBV3-1,-,TGTGCCAGCAGACTCACAAACACCGGGGAGCTGTTTTTT,CASRLTNTGELFF
TRBJ2-7,many,TRBV7-9,TRBD1,TGTGCCAGCAGTGCCGGGACAGGGGGCCCCGTTGCCTCCGAGCAGTACTTC,CASSAGTGGPVASEQYF
TRBJ1-5,many,TRBV11-2,TRBD1,TGTGCCAGCAGCCACAGGGGCCTCGAAGGTTCGAGCAATCAGCCCCAGCATTTT,CASSHRGLEGSSNQPQHF
TRBJ2-7,-,TRBV7-9,-,TGTGCCAGCAGCTTGACCCTCGCGAGCGGCGCTAGCTCCTACGAGCAGTACTTC,CASSLTLASGASSYEQYF
TRBJ2-2,few,TRBV5-1,TRBD2,TGCGCCAGCAGCAGGGGACTAGCGGGAGGGCCAACCGGGGAGCTGTTTTTT,CASSRGLAGGPTGELFF
TRBJ1-6,-,TRBV6-5,-,TGTGCCAGCAGTTACGTTGGAGGAGGATCACCCCTCCACTTT,CASSYVGGGSPLHF
TRBJ2-7,-,TRBV20-1,-,TGCAGTGCTAGAGATCTCGAGCAGTACTTC,CSARDLEQYF
TRBJ2-7,many,TRBV28,-,TGTGCCAGCAATGCAATGCCTGCTTACGAGCAGTACTTC,CASNAMPAYEQYF
TRBJ2-7,many,TRBV15,-,TGTGCCACCAGCAGAGATCAAGGGAGCGAGCAGTACTTC,CATSRDQGSEQYF
TRBJ2-3,-,TRBV20-1,TRBD1,TGCAGTGCTCACGGGGTGGTAGGGGGCGGAAGCACAGATACGCAGTATTTT,CSAHGVVGGGSTDTQYF
TRBJ2-7,many,TRBV12-3/TRBV12-4,-,TGTGCCAGCAGTTTCGCAGTGTCCCCCTACGAGCAGTACTTC,CASSFAVSPYEQYF
TRBJ1-4,many,TRBV28,-,TGTGCCGTCGATGGGGGGCCGGATGAAAAACTGTTTTTT,CAVDGGPDEKLFF
TRBJ1-5,-,TRBV20-1,-,TGCAGTGCGGACCACAATGACAATCAGCCCCAGCATTTT,CSADHNDNQPQHF
TRBJ1-1,-,TRBV18,-,TGTGCCAGCTCACCGTCCGCCGTTATGAACACTGAAGCTTTCTTT,CASSPSAVMNTEAFF
TRBJ2-3,-,TRBV27,TRBD2,TGTGCCAGCAGCACAGCGGGAGGTCGAACGCAGTATTTT,CASSTAGGRTQYF
TRBJ2-5,-,TRBV6-1,TRBD2,TGTGCCAGCAGTGAATTAACGGGAGGGCCTGGAGAGACCCAGTACTTC,CASSELTGGPGETQYF
TRBJ2-5,many,TRBV20-1,-,TGCAGTGCCGAGCGGGAGACCCAGTACTTC,CSAERETQYF
TRBJ1-4,-,TRBV14,-,TGTGCCAGCAGCCCCAGGGGAGGGGACCTGTTTTTT,CASSPRGGDLFF
TRBJ2-7,few,TRBV29-1,TRBD2,TGCAGCGTTGAAGAGGGAGCGGGAGGCCACTACGAGCAGTACTTC,CSVEEGAGGHYEQYF
TRBJ1-4,many,TRBV28,-,TGTGCCAGCAGTCCACCGGACAGACTAGCCGAAAAACTGTTTTTT,CASSPPDRLAEKLFF
TRBJ1-4,-,TRBV11-2,-,TGTGCCAGCAGCCTATCGGGGCTCGCTAATGAAAAACTGTTTTTT,CASSLSGLANEKLFF
TRBJ1-2,many,TRBV6-1,TRBD1,TGTGCCAGCACCCCAGGGGGGCGGAACTATGGCTACACCTTC,CASTPGGRNYGYTF
TRBJ2-7,many,TRBV2,-,TGTGCCAGCCAAGGACACTACGCCGAGCAGTACTTC,CASQGHYAEQYF
TRBJ2-7,many,TRBV13,TRBD1,TGTGCCAGCACTTTCCGGACAGGGGAAAACGAGCAGTACTTC,CASTFRTGENEQYF
TRBJ2-7,once,TRBV5-1,TRBD1,TGCGCCAGCAGCTCAGGACAGGCCCCCTCCTACGAGCAGTACTTC,CASSSGQAPSYEQYF
TRBJ1-5,few,TRBV19,-,TGTGCCAGTACCACCCGGCCCGGGGGCTATGGGGGCAATCAGCCCCAGCATTTT,CASTTRPGGYGGNQPQHF
TRBJ1-1,-,TRBV4-1,-,TGCGCCAGCAGCCAAGAGGGGGTGGTTGGGGGCACTGAAGCTTTCTTT,CASSQEGVVGGTEAFF
TRBJ2-2,-,TRBV7-6,-,TGTGCCAGCAGCTTAGAAGCAACGAACACCGGGGAGCTGTTTTTT,CASSLEATNTGELFF
TRBJ2-7,many,TRBV15,TRBD1,TGTGCCACCAGCAGGGACAGGGGCCCCTACGAGCAGTACTTC,CATSRDRGPYEQYF
TRBJ2-7,-,TRBV5-1,TRBD1,TGCGCCAGCAGCCCGGGGACAGGGGGCGGTTACGAGCAGTACTTC,CASSPGTGGGYEQYF
TRBJ2-5,-,TRBV20-1,-,TGCAGTGCTAGAGAAGACACAGAACTCCAAGAGACCCAGTACTTC,CSAREDTELQETQYF
TRBJ2-4,-,TRBV7-2,-,TGTGCCAGCAGCTTAGTTGGCTTTGGAGCCAAAAACATTCAGTACTTC,CASSLVGFGAKNIQYF
TRBJ2-7,-,TRBV7-9,-,TGTGCCAGCAGCCCGAGGGGGGGGGCATCTTACTACGAGCAGTACTTC,CASSPRGGASYYEQYF